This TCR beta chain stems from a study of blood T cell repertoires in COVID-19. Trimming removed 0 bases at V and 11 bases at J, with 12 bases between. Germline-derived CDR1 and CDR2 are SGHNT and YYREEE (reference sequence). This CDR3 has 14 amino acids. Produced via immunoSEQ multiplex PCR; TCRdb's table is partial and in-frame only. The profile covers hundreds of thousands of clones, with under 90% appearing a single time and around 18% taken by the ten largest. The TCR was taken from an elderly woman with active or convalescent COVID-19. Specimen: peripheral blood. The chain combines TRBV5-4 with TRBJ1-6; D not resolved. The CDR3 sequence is CASSLDSSGTPLHF. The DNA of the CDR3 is TGTGCCAGCAGCTTGGACTCTTCGGGAACACCCCTCCACTTT. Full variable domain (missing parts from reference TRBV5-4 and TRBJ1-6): ETGVTQSPTHLIKTRGQQVTLRCSSQSGHNTVSWYQQALGQGPQFIFQYYREEENGRGNFPPRFSGLQFPNYSSELNVNALELDDSALYLCASSLDSSGTPLHFGNGTRLTVT.